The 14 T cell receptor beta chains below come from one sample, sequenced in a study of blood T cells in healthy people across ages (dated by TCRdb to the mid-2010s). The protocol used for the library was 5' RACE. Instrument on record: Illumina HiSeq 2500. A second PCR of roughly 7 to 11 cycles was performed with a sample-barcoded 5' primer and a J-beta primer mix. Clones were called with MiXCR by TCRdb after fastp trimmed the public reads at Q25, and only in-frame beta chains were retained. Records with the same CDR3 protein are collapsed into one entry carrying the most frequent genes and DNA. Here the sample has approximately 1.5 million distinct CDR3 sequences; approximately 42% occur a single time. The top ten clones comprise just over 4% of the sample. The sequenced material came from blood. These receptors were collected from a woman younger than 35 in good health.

The CDR3 loop is CASSYSGAGVGEQYF. In DNA form, the CDR3 reads TGTGCCAGCAGTTACTCCGGGGCAGGGGTTGGCGAGCAGTACTTC. The chain uses TRBV6-5 and TRBJ2-7; TRBD1 is a possible D gene (6 bases). V was cut by 0 bases and J by 6 bases, with 15 bases left in between. The CDR3 is 15 residues long. CDR1 is MNHEY, CDR2 SVGAGI, per germline.

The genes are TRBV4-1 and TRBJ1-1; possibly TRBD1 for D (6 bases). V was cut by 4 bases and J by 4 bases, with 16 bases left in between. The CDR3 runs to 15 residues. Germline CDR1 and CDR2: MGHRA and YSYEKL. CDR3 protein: CASSPPLRGSTEAFF. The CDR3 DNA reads TGCGCCAGCAGCCCCCCCCTGAGGGGGAGCACTGAAGCTTTCTTT.

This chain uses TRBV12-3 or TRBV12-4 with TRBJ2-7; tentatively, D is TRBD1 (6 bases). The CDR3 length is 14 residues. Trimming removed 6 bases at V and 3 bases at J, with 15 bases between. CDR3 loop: CASRGAGRNYEQYF. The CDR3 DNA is TGTGCCAGCAGGGGGGCCGGTCGCAACTACGAGCAGTACTTC.

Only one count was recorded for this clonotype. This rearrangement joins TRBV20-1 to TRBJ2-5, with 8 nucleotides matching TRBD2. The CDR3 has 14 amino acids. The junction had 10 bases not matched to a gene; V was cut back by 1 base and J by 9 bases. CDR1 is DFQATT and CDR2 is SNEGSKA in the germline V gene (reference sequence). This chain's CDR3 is CSARAGGPVKAQYF. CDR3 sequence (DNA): TGCAGTGCTAGAGCGGGGGGGCCGGTAAAGGCCCAGTACTTC.

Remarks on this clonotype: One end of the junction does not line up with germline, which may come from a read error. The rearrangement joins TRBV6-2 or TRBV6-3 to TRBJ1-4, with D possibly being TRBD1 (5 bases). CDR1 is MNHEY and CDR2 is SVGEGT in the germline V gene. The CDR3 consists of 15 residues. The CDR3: CASSAWRTTTEKLFF. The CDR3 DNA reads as TGTGCCAGCAGTGCCTGGAGGACAACTACTGAAAAACTGTTTTTT.

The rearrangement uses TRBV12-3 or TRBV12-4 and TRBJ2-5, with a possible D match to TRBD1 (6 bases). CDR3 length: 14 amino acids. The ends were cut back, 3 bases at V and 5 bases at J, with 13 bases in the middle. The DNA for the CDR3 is TGTGCCAGCAGTTTGTGGCAGGGGAAGGAGACCCAGTACTTC. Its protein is CASSLWQGKETQYF.

The CDR3 spells CASLLRKGIYNEQFF. The CDR3 DNA reads TGTGCCAGCTTGTTACGGAAGGGCATCTACAATGAGCAGTTCTTC. The chain joins TRBV28 to TRBJ2-1; no definite D call. The germline CDR1 and CDR2 sequences are MDHEN and SYDVKM. The CDR3 sequence is 15 residues long. V was pared by 8 bases and J by 3 bases, with 17 bases between.

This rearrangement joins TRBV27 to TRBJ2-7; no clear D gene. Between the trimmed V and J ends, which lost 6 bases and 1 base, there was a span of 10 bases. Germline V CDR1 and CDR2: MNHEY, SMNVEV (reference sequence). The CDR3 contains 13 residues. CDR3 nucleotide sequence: TGTGCCAGCAGGACATTTCAGTCCTACGAGCAGTACTTC. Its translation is CASRTFQSYEQYF.

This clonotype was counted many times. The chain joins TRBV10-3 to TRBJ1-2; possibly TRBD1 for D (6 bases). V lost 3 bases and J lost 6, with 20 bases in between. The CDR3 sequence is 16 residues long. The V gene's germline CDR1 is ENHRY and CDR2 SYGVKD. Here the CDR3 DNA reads TGTGCCATCAGTGAACTCCGGGACACCTTCACCCATGGCTACACCTTC. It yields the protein CAISELRDTFTHGYTF.

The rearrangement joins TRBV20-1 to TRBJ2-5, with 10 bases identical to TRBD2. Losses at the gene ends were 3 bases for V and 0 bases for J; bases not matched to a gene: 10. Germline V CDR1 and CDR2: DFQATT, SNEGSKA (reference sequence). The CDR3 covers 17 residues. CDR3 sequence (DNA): TGCAGTGCTAGCGGGCTAGCGGGGGCGCGGTACCAAGAGACCCAGTACTTC. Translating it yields CSASGLAGARYQETQYF.

This CDR3 reads CATTRGGSYNEQFF. The CDR3 nucleotides are TGTGCCACTACTCGAGGGGGCTCCTACAATGAGCAGTTCTTC. This chain uses TRBV24-1 with TRBJ2-1; tentative D call: TRBD1 (6 bases). Germline CDR1 is KGHDR and CDR2 is SFDVKD. V lost 10 bases, J lost 0 bases, and 12 bases lay in between. The CDR3 contains 14 residues.

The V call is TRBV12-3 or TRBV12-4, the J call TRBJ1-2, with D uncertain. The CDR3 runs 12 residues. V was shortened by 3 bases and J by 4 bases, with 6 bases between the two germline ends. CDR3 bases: TGTGCCAGCAGTTTGTTTTTCTATGGCTACACCTTC. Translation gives CASSLFFYGYTF.

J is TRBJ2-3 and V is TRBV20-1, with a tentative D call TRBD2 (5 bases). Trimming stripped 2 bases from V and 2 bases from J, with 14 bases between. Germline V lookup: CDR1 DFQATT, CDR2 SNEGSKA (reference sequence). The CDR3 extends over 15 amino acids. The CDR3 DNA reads TGCAGTGCTAGACCAGAGCGGTTCCCCACAGATACGCAGTATTTT. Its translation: CSARPERFPTDTQYF.

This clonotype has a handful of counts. The CDR3 sequence: CASSLGGGEVRDTQYF. CDR3 sequence (DNA): TGCGCCAGCAGCTTGGGCGGGGGCGAAGTGAGAGATACGCAGTATTTT. The chain recombines TRBV5-1 with TRBJ2-3, with D tentatively TRBD2 (7 bases). Between the trimmed V and J ends, which lost 0 bases and 5 bases, there was a span of 16 bases. The CDR3 is 16 amino acids. Germline V gene data show CDR1 as SGHRS and CDR2 as YFSETQ. Based on the CDR3 plus reference TRBV5-1 and TRBJ2-3, the full variable domain is KAGVTQTPRYLIKTRGQQVTLSCSPISGHRSVSWYQQTPGQGLQFLFEYFSETQRNKGNFPGRFSGRQFSNSRSEMNVSTLELGDSALYLCASSLGGGEVRDTQYFGPGTRLTVL.